The 24 T cell receptor beta chains given below trace back to one sample, sequenced in a study of blood T cells in healthy people across ages. The second PCR ran about 6 to 11 cycles with a sample-barcoded 5' primer and J-beta primers. TCRdb reprocessed the 5' RACE reads with MiXCR, giving one entry per CDR3 protein. Among around 2 million distinct CDR3 sequences, about two fifths were seen once, and the ten largest hold under 30%. The source material was blood. These receptors were obtained from a human donor in good health.

This clonotype turned up a few times. The gene calls are TRBV20-1 and TRBJ1-1; D is possibly TRBD1 (6 bases). CDR1 DFQATT and CDR2 SNEGSKA come from the germline V gene (reference sequence). V dropped 3 bases and J dropped 3 bases, with 14 bases sitting between them. The CDR3 contains 14 residues. CDR3 sequence (DNA): TGCAGTGCTAGTCGAGTTAGGGGGTACACTGAAGCTTTCTTT. Translation: CSASRVRGYTEAFF.

J is TRBJ2-7 and V is TRBV7-9; D is perhaps TRBD1 (6 bases). Germline CDR1 SEHNR, CDR2 FQNEAQ (reference sequence). CDR3 length: 14 residues. V lost 4 bases to trimming and J lost 3 bases, with 13 bases between them. CDR3 DNA sequence: TGTGCCAGCAGCTCCCAGGGGCCCTACTACGAGCAGTACTTC. Translation gives CASSSQGPYYEQYF.

The rearrangement links TRBV7-2 to TRBJ2-1, with 8 positions matching TRBD2. The closer fit of TRBJ2-7 to the DNA end suggests the J call may be wrong. Germline V gene sequence: CDR1 SGHTA, CDR2 FQGNSA. The CDR3 spans 15 residues. The CDR3 loop reads CASSLVERGNNEQYF. The CDR3 DNA follows: TGTGCCAGCAGCTTAGTTGAGCGGGGGAACAATGAGCAGTACTTC.

This clonotype appeared a single time. V and J are TRBV4-3 and TRBJ2-5; 8 bases match TRBD1. The CDR3 loop spans 17 amino acids. Losses at the gene ends were 4 bases for V and 3 bases for J; bases not matched to a gene: 13. Germline values: CDR1 LGHNA, CDR2 YSLEER. CDR3 nucleotide sequence: TGCGCCAGCAGCCCCTCAAGAACTCGGACAGGGAAAGAGACCCAGTACTTC. Protein: CASSPSRTRTGKETQYF.

V usage is TRBV4-1 and J usage is TRBJ2-2; D not resolved. The CDR3 is 15 amino acids. Germline V gives CDR1 MGHRA, CDR2 YSYEKL. V shed 5 bases and J shed 5 bases, with 15 bases lying between them. CDR3 residues: CASSSPTLGTGELFF. CDR3 coding DNA: TGCGCCAGCAGCTCTCCTACTCTAGGTACCGGGGAGCTGTTTTTT.

This clonotype was observed a handful of times. The rearrangement joins TRBV28 to TRBJ2-5; D remains unclear. V gave up 8 bases and J gave up 5 bases, with 18 bases separating them. This CDR3 has 14 residues. Germline-derived CDR1 and CDR2 are MDHEN and SYDVKM. This CDR3 reads CASSKQEPRETQYF. The CDR3, as DNA: TGTGCCAGCTCGAAGCAGGAGCCCCGGGAGACCCAGTACTTC.

The chain recombines TRBV6-5 with TRBJ2-3; 7 bases are a match to TRBD1. This CDR3 is built from 13 residues. Trimming took 5 bases from V and 4 from J; bases not matched to a gene: 3. Germline lookup yields CDR1 MNHEY and CDR2 SVGAGI. CDR3 DNA sequence: TGTGCCAGCAGTAGGGGGCCGTCAGATACGCAGTATTTT. Encoded protein: CASSRGPSDTQYF.

This clonotype was found a few times. V is TRBV4-3 and J is TRBJ2-3; the D call may be TRBD1 or TRBD2 (5 bases each). The CDR3 loop spans 13 amino acids. Between the trimmed V and J ends, which lost 0 bases and 8 bases, there was a span of 9 bases. The germline V gene has CDR1 LGHNA and CDR2 YSLEER. CDR3 region: CASSQEARGTQYF. As DNA, the CDR3 is TGCGCCAGCAGCCAAGAAGCGAGGGGTACGCAGTATTTT.

This clonotype was observed a few times. The chain carries TRBV20-1 and TRBJ2-7, with D unresolved. V was cut by 5 bases and J by 2 bases, with 13 bases left in between. The length of the CDR3 is 13 residues. Germline values: CDR1 DFQATT, CDR2 SNEGSKA (reference sequence). The CDR3 nucleotides are TGCAGTGCTCTCTTCGGGCTAGCCTACGAGCAGTACTTC. Amino acid sequence: CSALFGLAYEQYF.

This clonotype was seen only a few times. This rearrangement joins TRBV12-3 or TRBV12-4 to TRBJ1-2; D perhaps matches TRBD1 (5 bases). V lost 2 bases, J lost 3 bases, and 16 bases lay in between. CDR3 length equals 16 residues. The CDR3 DNA follows: TGTGCCAGCAGTTTATTAGTTGAGGGGATGGACTATGGCTACACCTTC. It translates to CASSLLVEGMDYGYTF.

CDR3 DNA: TGTGCCAGCAGCTTAGGATGGCGGGGGGCGGCCTACAATGAGCAGTTCTTC. This gives the protein CASSLGWRGAAYNEQFF. J is TRBJ2-1 and V is TRBV7-2, with TRBD2 identical over 8 bases. CDR1 is SGHTA, CDR2 FQGNSA, per germline. The CDR3 runs to 17 residues. The junction had 7 bases not matched to a gene; V was cut back by 1 base and J by 2 bases.

V usage is TRBV6-2 or TRBV6-3 and J usage is TRBJ2-7; no clear D gene. Per the germline V gene, CDR1 is MNHEY and CDR2 is SVGEGT. V was pared by 6 bases and J by 2 bases, with 17 bases between. This CDR3 spans 15 amino acids. The CDR3 DNA follows: TGTGCCAGCAGCCGGCCTGCAGGCTCGACCTACGAGCAGTACTTC. Its protein product is CASSRPAGSTYEQYF.

Turning to this clonotype: The junction does not match germline at one end; this may be a read error. V and J are TRBV5-6 and TRBJ2-7, with 7 positions matching TRBD2. CDR1 SGHDT and CDR2 YYEEEE come from the germline V gene. The CDR3 runs 13 residues. CDR3 sequence reads: CVSSVGLAYEQYF. CDR3 in DNA: TGTGTCAGCAGCGTCGGACTAGCCTACGAGCAGTACTTC.

This chain links TRBV6-5 with TRBJ1-2, with a tentative D call TRBD1 (5 bases). The CDR3 extends over 13 amino acids. V was clipped by 4 bases and J by 9 bases, with 15 bases between them. Germline V gene sequence: CDR1 MNHEY, CDR2 SVGAGI. The CDR3 reads CASSSGYGGSYTF. In DNA form, the CDR3 reads TGTGCCAGCAGTTCAGGATACGGGGGAAGCTACACCTTC.

This sequence joins TRBV19 and TRBJ1-5; possibly TRBD1 for D (6 bases). V was pared by 7 bases and J by 4 bases, with 20 bases between. The CDR3 extends over 16 amino acids. Per germline, CDR1 LNHDA and CDR2 SQIVND (reference sequence). CDR3 loop: CASNHLPGQFNQPQHF. CDR3 nucleotides: TGTGCCAGTAATCACCTACCAGGACAGTTTAATCAGCCCCAGCATTTT.

This clonotype came up a few times. The V and J genes are TRBV10-3 and TRBJ1-1, with 10 nucleotides matching TRBD1. Looked up from germline, CDR1 is ENHRY and CDR2 is SYGVKD. J was trimmed by 5 bases and V by 9 bases; bases with no gene match: 9. The CDR3 covers 14 residues. CDR3 region: CAITGTGEGTEAFF. CDR3 sequence (DNA): TGTGCCATTACCGGGACAGGGGAGGGGACTGAAGCTTTCTTT.

The chain couples TRBV10-3 to TRBJ2-7; D possibly corresponds to TRBD1 (6 bases). Trimming left V 10 bases short and J 4 bases short, with 17 bases between. This CDR3 spans 13 amino acids. Germline V CDR1 and CDR2: ENHRY, SYGVKD. CDR3 coding DNA: TGTGCCACCTATCCGGGACAAGAGTACGAGCAGTACTTC. This codes for CATYPGQEYEQYF.

This clonotype was picked up a small number of times. This chain connects TRBV15 to TRBJ2-1; D gene uncertain. The CDR3 sequence is 14 residues long. Germline V gives CDR1 LNHNV, CDR2 YYDKDF (reference sequence). V gave up 0 bases and J gave up 8 bases, with 11 bases separating them. The CDR3: CATSRDVGVYEQFF. As DNA, the CDR3 is TGTGCCACCAGCAGAGATGTGGGTGTTTATGAGCAGTTCTTC.

The V and J genes are TRBV12-3 or TRBV12-4 and TRBJ2-1; D unclear. V lost 6 bases and J lost 1, with 10 bases in between. The CDR3 is made up of 14 amino acids. CDR3 amino acids: CASSQVLSYNEQFF. As DNA, the CDR3 is TGTGCCAGCAGCCAGGTCCTATCCTACAATGAGCAGTTCTTC.

The gene calls are TRBV2 and TRBJ1-2; D is unresolved. The CDR3 has 15 residues. V was trimmed by 6 bases and J by 1 base, leaving 15 bases between them. Germline V gives CDR1 SNHLY, CDR2 FYNNEI. The CDR3 is CASRATEDYNYGYTF. For the CDR3, the DNA is TGTGCCAGCAGAGCAACAGAAGATTATAACTATGGCTACACCTTC.

The chain uses TRBV27 and TRBJ2-1; possibly TRBD1 for D (6 bases). The CDR3 covers 14 residues. Between the trimmed V and J ends, which lost 5 bases and 5 bases, there was a span of 13 bases. CDR1 and CDR2 (germline): MNHEY, SMNVEV (reference sequence). Here the CDR3 reads CASSPRDTHNEQFF. The CDR3 nucleotides read TGTGCCAGCAGTCCCCGGGACACACACAATGAGCAGTTCTTC.

The V and J genes are TRBV29-1 and TRBJ1-3; weak D call: TRBD1 (5 bases). The V end lost 5 bases, the J end lost 1 base, and 15 bases lay between the germline ends. CDR3 length: 15 amino acids. Germline loops: CDR1 SQVTM, CDR2 ANQGSEA. As DNA, the CDR3 is TGCAGCGTTATTGGGACGCTTGATTCTGGAAACACCATATATTTT. This translates into CSVIGTLDSGNTIYF.

With regard to this clonotype: The junction departs from the called germline gene at one end, perhaps through a read error. The genes are TRBV2 and TRBJ2-5, with 10 bases that match TRBD2. Germline V lookup: CDR1 SNHLY, CDR2 FYNNEI. This CDR3 contains 15 residues. The CDR3 region has the DNA TGTGCCAGCGGTGAATCTAGCGGGAGCCAAGAGACCCAGTACTTC. It yields the protein CASGESSGSQETQYF.

This clonotype was seen a few times. V gene TRBV20-1 combines with J gene TRBJ2-1; maybe TRBD2 (9 bases). The CDR3 is made up of 17 amino acids. Trimming cost V 4 bases and J 4 bases, with 23 bases left between them. Germline lookup yields CDR1 DFQATT and CDR2 SNEGSKA (reference sequence). CDR3 loop: CSATQGASGVWYNEQFF. CDR3 sequence (DNA): TGCAGTGCTACTCAGGGGGCTAGCGGGGTGTGGTACAATGAGCAGTTCTTC.